These T cell receptor beta chains were read from a single sample in a study of blood T cell repertoires in COVID-19. Assay: immunoSEQ multiplex PCR; the TCRdb copy retains only in-frame clones and omits some. The sample has roughly 570,000 clones, roughly 89% seen once; the top ten hold about 8%. The sequenced sample was peripheral blood. The receptors shown here come from a woman aged 45 to 65 with COVID-19, enrolled during active disease. CDR3s include the opening cysteine and the closing phenylalanine or tryptophan.

13 | TRBJ1-2 | TRBV3-1/TRBV3-2 | CASSSRNPYGYTF
14 | TRBJ2-5 | TRBV21-1 | CASSKVAGLETQYF
12 | TRBJ1-3 | TRBV19 | CASSIAGNTIYF
14 | TRBJ1-3 | TRBV3-1/TRBV3-2 | CASSQGMSSNTIYF
18 | TRBJ2-1 | TRBV4-1 | CASSQQGLAVFVSNEQFF
14 | TRBJ1-1 | TRBV2 | CASSELQMNTEAFF
15 | TRBJ1-3 | TRBV19 | CASTPRSPSGNTIYF
17 | TRBJ2-3 | TRBV28 | CASSLRSGGAVTDTQYF
15 | TRBJ1-5 | TRBV27 | CASSSTDRVNQPQHF
16 | TRBJ2-1 | TRBV19 | CASSESVLAGSNEQFF
19 | TRBJ1-5 | TRBV23-1 | CASSRDWGQAAGRNQPQHF
13 | TRBJ2-7 | TRBV12-3/TRBV12-4 | CASSLGRTYEQYF
15 | TRBJ1-2 | TRBV19 | CASNPGGHRNYGYTF
14 | TRBJ1-5 | TRBV18 | CASSPGGEDQPQHF
14 | TRBJ1-5 | TRBV7-8 | CASSLMQGNQPQHF
15 | TRBJ2-7 | TRBV28 | CASAALTWTPYEQYF
13 | TRBJ1-6 | TRBV30 | CAWSVESGSPLHF
14 | TRBJ2-7 | TRBV2 | CASRDRVLSYEQYF
14 | TRBJ1-6 | TRBV10-1 | CASSGGLPNSPLHF
13 | TRBJ2-1 | TRBV5-4 | CASSFQGNNEQFF